This TCR beta chain was retrieved from a study of spatial heterogeneity in lung cancer. Overall study: A unique TCR and UMI combination showed up more than ten times in raw reads, on average.

This clonotype was seen repeatedly, ten times or more. Its antigen is not identified. This beta chain turned up in a library designed for alpha chains; as an off-target read, its abundance says little. Described time point: sample taken at primary tumor resection. TCRs were sequenced from unsorted whole RNA of tumor, nontumor lung or PBMC. Patients with untreated early-stage non-small cell lung cancer, numbering roughly 69, were the donors. Each CDR3 protein gets one entry after TCRdb re-called the 5' RACE reads with MiXCR. Here the sample spans more than 5,500 distinct CDR3 sequences, approximately 7% being singletons. Regarding the study as a whole: Ubiquitous expanded tumor TCRs appeared in blood more at resection than follow-up.

This CDR3 has 17 amino acids. The germline CDR1 and CDR2 sequences are MGHRA and YSYEKL. Trimming took 0 bases from V and 4 from J; bases not matched to a gene: 11. This sample comprised PBMCs, obtained at surgery. The TCR originated in a male donor with early-stage non-small cell lung cancer. This chain uses TRBV4-1 with TRBJ1-2; 7 bases line up with TRBD1. The CDR3 sequence: CASSQDDRATGSYGYTF. The CDR3 nucleotides read TGCGCCAGCAGCCAAGATGACCGGGCGACAGGGTCCTATGGCTACACCTTC.